The clone carrying this T cell receptor beta chain came up a few times. No antigen is known for it. The sample originates from a study of cytomegalovirus exposure and HLA in healthy donors. Losses at the gene ends were 6 bases for V and 8 bases for J; bases not matched to a gene: 13. This CDR3 has 14 amino acids. The germline CDR1 and CDR2 sequences are SGHVS and FQNEAQ. The PCR contained 60 Vbeta and 13 Jbeta primers. The method was immunoSEQ multiplex PCR; TCRdb's version includes in-frame clones alone and lacks a portion of them. The sample records 100,000 to 150,000 clones, 82% being singletons. Study-level findings and limits: A list of roughly 160 TCR beta chains associated with cytomegalovirus was given. HLA-A and HLA-B allele assignments for most subjects were reportedly predicted accurately using TCR beta sequences. In vitro testing confirmed a few CMV-associated chains as specific for CMV antigens. Fewer N-insertions than the approximately 680-donor mean were reportedly shown by an Asian-associated ancestry cluster in a later analysis.

The genes are TRBV7-8 and TRBJ2-7; TRBD1 matches at 7 bases. The sequence derives from a woman aged 45-65 years in good health and CMV-seropositive. Sample: PBMCs. The DNA for the CDR3 is TGTGCCAGCAGGGGTCGACAGGGATCGAGGAAGCAGTACTTC. It translates to CASRGRQGSRKQYF.